The present TCR beta chain was sequenced within a study of shared clonotypes between healthy human individuals. The repertoire was sequenced with immunoSEQ multiplex PCR; TCRdb's copy has only in-frame clones and lacks some. The sample has fewer than 1.6 million clones, less than 99% seen once; the top ten hold approximately 0.4%. Germline CDR1 and CDR2: LGHNA and YNFKEQ. The CDR3 spans 16 residues. Trimming took 3 bases from V and 2 from J; bases not matched to a gene: 4. The sequenced material came from naive CD4+ T cells sorted from blood. Subset denoted: CD45RA+ positively selected. The chain uses TRBV4-2 and TRBJ2-1; 10 bases are shared with TRBD2. This TCR came from a man in his thirties or forties in good health. The CDR3 DNA reads as TGTGCCAGCAGCCAGAGACTAGCGGGTACCTACAATGAGCAGTTCTTC. Its protein is CASSQRLAGTYNEQFF.